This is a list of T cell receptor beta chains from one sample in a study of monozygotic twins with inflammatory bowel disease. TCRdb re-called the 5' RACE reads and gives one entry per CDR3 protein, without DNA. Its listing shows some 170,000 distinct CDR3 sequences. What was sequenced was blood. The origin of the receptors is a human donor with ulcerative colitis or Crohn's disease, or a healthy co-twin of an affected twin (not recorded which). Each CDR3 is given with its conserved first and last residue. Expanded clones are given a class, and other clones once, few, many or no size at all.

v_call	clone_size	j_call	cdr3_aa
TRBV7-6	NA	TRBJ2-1	CASSLESGTAILVQFF
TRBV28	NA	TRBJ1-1	CAIGTGDMNTEAFF
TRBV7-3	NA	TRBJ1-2	CASSLGGGVDGYTF
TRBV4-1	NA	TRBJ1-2	CASSQLTGDGYTF
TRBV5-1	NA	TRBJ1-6	CASSLPQDNSPLHF
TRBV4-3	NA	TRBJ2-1	CASSQDMDINEQFF
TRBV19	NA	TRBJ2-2	CASIGRDGVNGELFF
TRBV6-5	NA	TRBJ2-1	CASSYSLPDGYNEQFF
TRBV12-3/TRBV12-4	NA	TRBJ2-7	CASSKTGGVSEQYF
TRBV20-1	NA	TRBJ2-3	CSASGGTDTQYF
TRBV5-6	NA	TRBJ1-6	CASSLTSRSNSPLHF
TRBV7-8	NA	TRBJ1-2	CASSLAGQTNYGYTF
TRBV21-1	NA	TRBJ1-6	CASSWRGAGYNSPLHF
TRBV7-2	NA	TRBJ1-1	CASSLIWNTEAFF
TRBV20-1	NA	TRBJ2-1	CSHTGDRPYNEQFF
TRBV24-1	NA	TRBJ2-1	CATSDSPGHPSSYNEQFF
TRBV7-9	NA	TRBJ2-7	CASSSKVDLAYEQYF
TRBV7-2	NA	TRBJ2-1	CASSSRGLYNEQFF
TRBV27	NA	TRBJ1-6	CASSSPSYNSPLHF
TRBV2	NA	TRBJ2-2	CASSGQNTGELFF
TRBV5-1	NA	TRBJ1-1	CASSWGPMNTEAFF
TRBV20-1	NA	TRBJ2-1	CSARGEGASGWSSYNEQFF
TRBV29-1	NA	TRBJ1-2	CSVGSDSGYTF
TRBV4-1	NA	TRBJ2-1	CASSQDPGLADSYNEQFF
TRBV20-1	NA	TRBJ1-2	CRATGGDYGYTF
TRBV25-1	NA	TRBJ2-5	CASRDASGGFQETQYF
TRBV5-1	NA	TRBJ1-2	CASSEQPMGGYTF
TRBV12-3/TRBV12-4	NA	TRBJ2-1	CASSPGLAQLNSYNEQFF
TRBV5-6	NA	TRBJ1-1	CASSLTWGVIGQEAFF
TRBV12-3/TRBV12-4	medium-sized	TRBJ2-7	CASTRQGDEQYF
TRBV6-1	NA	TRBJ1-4	CASRPGRRYNEKLFF
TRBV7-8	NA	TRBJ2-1	CASSFRGLGIGEQFF
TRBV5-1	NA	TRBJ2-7	CASSNTGSYEQYF
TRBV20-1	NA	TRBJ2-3	CSAPEGPLAGGRADTQYF
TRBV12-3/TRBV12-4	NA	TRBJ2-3	CASSPLRVAGVGNTDTQYF
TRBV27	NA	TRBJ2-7	CASSDRGATYEQYF
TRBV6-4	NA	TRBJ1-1	CASSVTVNTEAFF
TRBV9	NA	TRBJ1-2	CASSDLYRDGHGYTF
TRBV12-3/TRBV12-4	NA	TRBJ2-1	CASSFGGRSSGAYNEQFF
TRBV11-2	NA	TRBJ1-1	CASSGNTEAFF
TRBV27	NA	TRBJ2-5	CASSSSGAGGQETQYF
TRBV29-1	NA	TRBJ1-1	CSVVRNTEAFF
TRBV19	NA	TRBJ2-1	CASSIGPGESDNEQFF
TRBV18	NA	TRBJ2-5	CASSPRQGDAETQYF
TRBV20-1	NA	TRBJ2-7	CSARAAEGSSYEQYF
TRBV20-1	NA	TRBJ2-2	CSARFTGYTGELFF
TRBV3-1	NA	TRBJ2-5	CASSRLSAQETQYF
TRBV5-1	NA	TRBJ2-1	CASSLGSNNEQFF
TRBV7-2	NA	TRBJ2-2	CASSPAVTTGELFF
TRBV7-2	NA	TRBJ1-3	CASSLERTAGNTIYF
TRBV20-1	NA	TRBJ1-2	CSARETGTGHYGYTF
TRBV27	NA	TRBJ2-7	CASRRQTGYEQYF
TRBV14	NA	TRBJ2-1	CASSQDLRISYNEQFF